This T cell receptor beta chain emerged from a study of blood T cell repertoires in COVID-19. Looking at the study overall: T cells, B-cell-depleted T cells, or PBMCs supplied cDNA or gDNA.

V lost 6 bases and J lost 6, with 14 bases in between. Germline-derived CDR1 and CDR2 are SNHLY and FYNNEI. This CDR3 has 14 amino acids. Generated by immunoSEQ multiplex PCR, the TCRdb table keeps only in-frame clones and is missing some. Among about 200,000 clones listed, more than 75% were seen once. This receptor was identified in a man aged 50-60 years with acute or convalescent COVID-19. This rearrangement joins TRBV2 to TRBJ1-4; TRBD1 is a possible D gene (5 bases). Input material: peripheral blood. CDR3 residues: CASRQDGGDEKLFF. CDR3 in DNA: TGTGCCAGCAGGCAGGACGGGGGGGATGAAAAACTGTTTTTT.